The 15 T cell receptor beta chains given below trace back to one sample, sequenced in a study of shared clonotypes between healthy human individuals. Clones were sequenced by immunoSEQ multiplex PCR, and TCRdb holds only the in-frame ones, with some missing. This table has over a million clones, roughly 74% appearing once. Sequencing was carried out using memory CD4+ T cells from PBMCs. Subset reported: CD45RA-negative fraction. The receptors stem from a man aged 18 to 30 in good health. Some clones in this sample may be carry-over from other donors' samples.

V is TRBV30 and J is TRBJ1-2; D possibly corresponds to TRBD1 (6 bases). The CDR3 contains 14 residues. In germline, CDR1 is GTSNPN, CDR2 SVGIG (reference sequence). V lost 5 bases, J lost 8 bases, and 21 bases lay in between. The CDR3 nucleotides are TGTGCCTGGCACACAGGGTTCTGGTTGTTCGGCTACACCTTC. This sequence encodes CAWHTGFWLFGYTF.

There are many counts of this clone. The genes are TRBV15 and TRBJ1-2, with D possibly TRBD1 on 6 matching bases. Germline CDR1 LNHNV, CDR2 YYDKDF (reference sequence). V lost 4 bases and J 7 bases, leaving 10 bases between the germline ends. The CDR3 length is 12 residues. As DNA, the CDR3 is TGTGCCACCAGCAAGGGGGGTCTTGGCTACACCTTC. Its translation: CATSKGGLGYTF.

The J gene is TRBJ1-3, the V gene TRBV6-1; D might be TRBD1 (5 bases). The V end lost 2 bases, the J end lost 13 bases, and 18 bases lay between the germline ends. The CDR3 consists of 14 residues. Germline values: CDR1 MNHNS, CDR2 SASEGT. Here the CDR3 reads CASSESGQTGLIYF. The CDR3 coding sequence is TGTGCCAGCAGTGAATCCGGTCAAACGGGGCTGATATATTTT.

The chain joins TRBV18 to TRBJ2-7; D unclear. V was trimmed by 4 bases and J by 5 bases, leaving 21 bases between them. The CDR3 covers 16 residues. In germline, CDR1 is KGHSH, CDR2 LQKENI. CDR3 loop: CASSQRPGSALNEQYF. DNA of the CDR3: TGTGCCAGCTCACAACGTCCGGGCTCGGCCCTCAACGAGCAGTACTTC.

J is TRBJ1-1 and V is TRBV27; D perhaps matches TRBD1 (5 bases). The CDR3 contains 13 residues. V lost 7 bases and J lost 5, with 14 bases in between. Germline CDR1 and CDR2: MNHEY and SMNVEV (reference sequence). The CDR3 nucleotides are TGTGCCAGCACTTTCCGGGGGGGTACTGAAGCTTTCTTT. Protein sequence: CASTFRGGTEAFF.

V and J are TRBV18 and TRBJ1-2; D not certain. CDR1 and CDR2 from the germline V gene are KGHSH and LQKENI. Trimming took 6 bases from V and 7 from J, leaving 15 bases between them. The CDR3 extends over 13 amino acids. DNA for the CDR3: TGTGCCAGCTCCTTCGATATGGCAAGTGGCTACACCTTC. As protein: CASSFDMASGYTF.

CDR3 sequence: CASSSGLHTDTQYF. CDR3 bases: TGTGCCAGCAGCTCTGGACTGCACACAGATACGCAGTATTTT. V gene TRBV7-3 combines with J gene TRBJ2-3; D may be TRBD2 (5 bases). Germline CDR1 reads SGHTA; CDR2 reads FQGTGA. Trimming cost V 4 bases and J 2 bases, with 10 bases left between them. This CDR3 is 14 amino acids long.

J is TRBJ2-7 and V is TRBV28, with TRBD2 matching over 10 bases. Germline trimming cut 6 bases from V and 0 bases from J; bases unmatched to any gene: 5. Per the germline V gene, CDR1 is MDHEN and CDR2 is SYDVKM. This CDR3 contains 15 residues. DNA for the CDR3: TGTGCCAGCAGCCTAATAGCGGGAGGCTCCTACGAGCAGTACTTC. It is translated as CASSLIAGGSYEQYF.

The rearrangement links TRBV20-1 to TRBJ1-5; no definite D call. CDR1 and CDR2 from the germline V gene are DFQATT and SNEGSKA (reference sequence). This CDR3 has 10 amino acids. Trimming removed 6 bases from V and 9 bases from J, with 9 bases in between. CDR3 amino acids: CSANTVPQHF. DNA for the CDR3: TGCAGTGCAAATACCGTGCCCCAGCATTTT.

The V gene is TRBV27, the J gene TRBJ1-2; 8 bases line up with TRBD1. This CDR3 is 14 amino acids long. Germline CDR1 MNHEY, CDR2 SMNVEV (reference sequence). V gave up 6 bases and J gave up 5 bases; unmatched junction bases: 8. The DNA of the CDR3 is TGTGCCAGCAGAGCCACAGGGGGGGGTTATGGCTACACCTTC. Protein sequence: CASRATGGGYGYTF.

The chain has TRBV5-1 and TRBJ1-4; TRBD1 is a possible D gene (5 bases). This CDR3 region has 15 residues. CDR1 is SGHRS and CDR2 is YFSETQ in the germline V gene. V lost 0 bases and J 8 bases, leaving 14 bases between the germline ends. CDR3 nucleotides: TGCGCCAGCAGCTTGGAACCGGGACGGAACGAAAAACTGTTTTTT. This codes for CASSLEPGRNEKLFF.

V usage is TRBV13 and J usage is TRBJ1-1; 9 bases are a match to TRBD1. The CDR3 has 14 amino acids. The junction had 8 bases not matched to a gene; V was cut back by 2 bases and J by 10 bases. The germline V gene has CDR1 PRHDT and CDR2 FYEKMQ (reference sequence). The CDR3 spells CASSLLGTGRGAFF. The CDR3 DNA sequence: TGTGCCAGCAGCTTACTGGGGACAGGGCGGGGAGCTTTCTTT.

The chain employs TRBV18 and TRBJ2-5; D call uncertain. V was cut by 4 bases and J by 7 bases, with 4 bases left in between. Germline values: CDR1 KGHSH, CDR2 LQKENI. The CDR3 length is 10 residues. For the CDR3, the DNA is TGTGCCAGCTCACGGCCGACCCAGTACTTC. Protein product: CASSRPTQYF.

The chain recombines TRBV4-1 with TRBJ2-5; D is uncertain. Trimming shortened V by 0 bases and J by 0 bases, and 8 bases separated the two germline ends. The CDR3 loop spans 15 amino acids. Germline CDR1 and CDR2: MGHRA and YSYEKL. The CDR3 DNA sequence: TGCGCCAGCAGCCAAGATAAAGTCCACCAAGAGACCCAGTACTTC. Translation: CASSQDKVHQETQYF.

The genes are TRBV7-9 and TRBJ2-4; 7 bases are a match to TRBD2. The V and J ends lost 5 bases and 6 bases, in that order; junction bases with no gene match: 7. This CDR3 has 14 amino acids. In germline, CDR1 is SEHNR, CDR2 FQNEAQ (reference sequence). Written as DNA, the CDR3 is TGTGCCAGCAGCACCCCGGGGGGTGGAAACATTCAGTACTTC. Translation: CASSTPGGGNIQYF.